Listed below are T cell receptor beta chains from one sample, sequenced in a study of spatial heterogeneity in lung cancer. One entry per CDR3 protein results from TCRdb running MiXCR on the 5' RACE reads. This sample carries tens of thousands of distinct CDR3 sequences, roughly 15% of them seen once, and the ten largest clones take 55% to 70%. The sequences come from PBMCs, collected at surgery. The receptor source for this set is a male donor with early-stage non-small cell lung cancer. Both conserved end residues are part of each CDR3. The order of the fields is J gene, clone size, V gene, D gene, CDR3 DNA, CDR3 protein. D genes are given only for firm matches. Clone size is given for some rows only: seen once, a few or many times, or a class if the clone is expanded.

TRBJ2-1,many,TRBV29-1,TRBD2,TGCAGCGTAAGCGGGGACTCCTACAATGAGCAGTTCTTC,CSVSGDSYNEQFF
TRBJ2-3,few,TRBV6-6,TRBD1,TGTGCCAGCAGCACAGGGGCCGGCACAGATACGCAGTATTTT,CASSTGAGTDTQYF
TRBJ1-4,-,TRBV18,-,TGTGCCAGCTCACCTACAGGTGGGACGCCAAATGAAAAACTGTTTTTT,CASSPTGGTPNEKLFF
TRBJ2-7,-,TRBV6-2/TRBV6-3,-,TGTGCCAGCAGTAGCACCCCAGGCAGAGGCGAGCAGTACTTC,CASSSTPGRGEQYF
TRBJ2-2,-,TRBV7-6,TRBD2,TGTGCCAGCAGCCCCCGGTGGAGGACTAGCAAGAACACCGGGGAGCTGTTTTTT,CASSPRWRTSKNTGELFF
TRBJ2-3,few,TRBV5-5,-,TGTGCCAGCAGCTTGGCGGGACCAGGTCTAGATACGCAGTATTTT,CASSLAGPGLDTQYF
TRBJ1-2,few,TRBV12-3/TRBV12-4,-,TGTGCCAGCAGTTTAGTACGGTATGGCTACACCTTC,CASSLVRYGYTF
TRBJ1-1,-,TRBV9,-,TGTGCCAGCAGCAGGTCAGGGTCTGGCACTGAAGCTTTCTTT,CASSRSGSGTEAFF
TRBJ2-7,few,TRBV11-1,-,TGTGCCAGCAGCTTAGCGGGAGGCACACTTGAGCAGTACTTC,CASSLAGGTLEQYF
TRBJ2-2,-,TRBV25-1,-,TGTGCCAGCCTCGGTAACACCGGGGAGCTGTTTTTT,CASLGNTGELFF
TRBJ2-3,-,TRBV27,TRBD2,TGTGCCAGCAGTTCATCCTGGACTAGCGGGACAGATACGCAGTATTTT,CASSSSWTSGTDTQYF
TRBJ1-4,few,TRBV7-6,-,TGTGCCAGCAGCTTAGGTCGCACTAATGAAAAACTGTTTTTT,CASSLGRTNEKLFF
TRBJ1-6,few,TRBV20-1,-,TGCAGTGCTCACGAGGGTCTGAATAATTCACCCCTCCACTTT,CSAHEGLNNSPLHF
TRBJ2-5,few,TRBV20-1,TRBD1,TGCAGTGCCTTAGTAGGGGGCATGCAAGAGACCCAGTACTTC,CSALVGGMQETQYF
TRBJ2-1,-,TRBV19,-,TGTGCCAGTAGTATTGATGCCAGCCTCTACAATGAGCAGTTCTTC,CASSIDASLYNEQFF
TRBJ2-1,few,TRBV2,-,TGTGCCAGCAGTGATCAGGGTCAGTTCTTC,CASSDQGQFF
TRBJ2-5,-,TRBV5-1,-,TGCGCCAGCAGCTGGGATAGCGGCCAAGAGACCCAGTACTTC,CASSWDSGQETQYF
TRBJ1-5,few,TRBV2,-,TGTGCCAGCAGTACAGGGATGGGGGATCAGCCCCAGCATTTT,CASSTGMGDQPQHF
TRBJ2-3,few,TRBV4-3,-,TGCGCCAGCAGCCAACAATTTAGCACAGATACGCAGTATTTT,CASSQQFSTDTQYF
TRBJ1-5,few,TRBV24-1,TRBD1,TGTGCCACCAGTGATCCAACAGGGGCCGGGCCCCAGCATTTT,CATSDPTGAGPQHF
TRBJ2-5,-,TRBV2,TRBD2,TGTGCCAGCAGAACTCGACTAGCGGGAGGGGAGACCCAGTACTTC,CASRTRLAGGETQYF
TRBJ2-6,many,TRBV3-1,-,TGTGCCAGCAGCCAAGAAGGACTTTACTCGGCCTCTGGGGCCAACGTCCTGACTTTC,CASSQEGLYSASGANVLTF
TRBJ2-3,many,TRBV5-1,-,TGCGCCAGCAGCATTGCCAGTTGGGATACGCAGTATTTT,CASSIASWDTQYF
TRBJ1-1,few,TRBV7-2,TRBD1,TGTGCCAGCAGACCTTACCTCCAGGGGGTCGCTGAAGCTTTCTTT,CASRPYLQGVAEAFF
TRBJ2-3,few,TRBV5-1,-,TGCGCCAGCAGCCCTGACAGGCCAGATACGCAGTATTTT,CASSPDRPDTQYF
TRBJ1-6,-,TRBV7-8,-,TGTGCCAGCAGCCTTGGACGGAATTCACCCCTCCACTTT,CASSLGRNSPLHF
TRBJ2-2,few,TRBV5-4,TRBD2,TGTGCCAGCAGCGCGACTAGCGGAGCGAACACCGGGGAGCTGTTTTTT,CASSATSGANTGELFF